The 2 T cell receptor beta chains given below trace back to one sample, sequenced in a study of OX40 agonist ivuxolimab in advanced cancers. Assay used: immunoSEQ multiplex PCR; TCRdb lists only in-frame clones, some missing. The data show 70,000 or so clones, 80% to 95% seen once. The sample in question was CD4+ or CD8+ T cells sorted from blood, obtained in a trial of the OX40 agonist ivuxolimab. These receptors all stem from an adult with an advanced solid tumor such as melanoma, head and neck, liver or kidney cancer.

This chain uses TRBV14 with TRBJ1-2, with no clear D. Trimming removed 1 base at V and 4 bases at J, with 13 bases between. Germline-derived CDR1 and CDR2 are SGHDN and FVKESK. The CDR3 is 15 amino acids. DNA for the CDR3: TGTGCCAGCAGCCAAGGAGTTACGCCCCTCTATGGCTACACCTTC. It yields the protein CASSQGVTPLYGYTF.

This clone has a single count. The chain links TRBV27 to TRBJ1-6, with a possible D match to TRBD1 (6 bases). Germline V gene lookup returns CDR1 MNHEY and CDR2 SMNVEV (reference sequence). V lost 6 bases and J 4 bases, leaving 10 bases between the germline ends. This CDR3 is 14 amino acids long. CDR3 in DNA: TGTGCCAGCAGCCGACAGGTTTATAATTCACCCCTCCACTTT. This gives the protein CASSRQVYNSPLHF.